One T cell receptor beta chain is described in this entry. Antigen unknown. These data originate in a study of cytomegalovirus exposure and HLA in healthy donors. Study information: The same platform was used for the 120 validation repertoires and the approximately 670 first-cohort repertoires, a later analysis reported.

The trim removed 3 bases at V and 4 bases at J, leaving 8 bases unmatched. CDR1 SEHNR and CDR2 FQNEAQ come from the germline V gene (reference sequence). The CDR3 has 16 residues. Profiled with immunoSEQ multiplex PCR; TCRdb holds only in-frame clones, not every one. The sample holds about 130,000 clones; nearly 90% are singletons and the top ten take about 3.5%. Study results and limitations: Despite most TCR sequences being rare, some public TCRs occurred in many donors. Cytomegalovirus-associated status was assigned to about 150 TCR beta chains.

The chain joins TRBV7-9 to TRBJ2-2; 7 bases map to TRBD1. The receptor's source is a man aged 25 to 40 in good health and CMV-seronegative. The sequencing input was PBMCs. CDR3 sequence reads: CASSFRRDRATGELFF. The CDR3, as DNA: TGTGCCAGCAGCTTCCGCCGGGACAGAGCCACCGGGGAGCTGTTTTTT.